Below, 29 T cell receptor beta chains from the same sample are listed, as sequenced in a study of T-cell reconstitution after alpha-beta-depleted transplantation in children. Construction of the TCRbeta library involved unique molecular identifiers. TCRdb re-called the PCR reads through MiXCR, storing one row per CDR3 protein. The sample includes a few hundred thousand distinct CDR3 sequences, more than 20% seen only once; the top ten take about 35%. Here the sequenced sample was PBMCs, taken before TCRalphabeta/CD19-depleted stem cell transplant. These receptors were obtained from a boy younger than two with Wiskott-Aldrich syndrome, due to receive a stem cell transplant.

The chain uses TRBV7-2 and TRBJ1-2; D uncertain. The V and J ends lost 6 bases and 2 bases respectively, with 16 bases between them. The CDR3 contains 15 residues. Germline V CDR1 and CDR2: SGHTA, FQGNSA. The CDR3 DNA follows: TGTGCCAGCAGATTTAGTCCTGCTGACAACTATGGCTACACCTTC. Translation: CASRFSPADNYGYTF.

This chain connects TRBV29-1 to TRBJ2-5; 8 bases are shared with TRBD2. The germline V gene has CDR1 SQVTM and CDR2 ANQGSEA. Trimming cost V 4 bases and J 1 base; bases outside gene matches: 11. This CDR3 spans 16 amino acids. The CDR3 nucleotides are TGCAGCGTTGCGCCTGGGGGTAGCGGGATCCAAGAGACCCAGTACTTC. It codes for CSVAPGGSGIQETQYF.

The CDR3 reads CSARDETENYGYTF. The CDR3, as DNA: TGCAGTGCTAGAGATGAGACAGAAAACTATGGCTACACCTTC. The V gene is TRBV20-1, the J gene TRBJ1-2, with D perhaps TRBD1 (5 bases). This CDR3 comprises 14 residues. CDR1 DFQATT and CDR2 SNEGSKA come from the germline V gene (reference sequence). The V and J ends lost 0 bases and 2 bases respectively, with 10 bases between them.

CDR3: CATGQGAYNEQFF. CDR3 DNA: TGTGCCACGGGACAGGGGGCCTACAATGAGCAGTTCTTC. The chain carries TRBV19 and TRBJ2-1; 11 positions agree with TRBD1. Germline V gene lookup returns CDR1 LNHDA and CDR2 SQIVND (reference sequence). V lost 10 bases and J lost 2; bases outside the gene matches: 1. This CDR3 has 13 residues.

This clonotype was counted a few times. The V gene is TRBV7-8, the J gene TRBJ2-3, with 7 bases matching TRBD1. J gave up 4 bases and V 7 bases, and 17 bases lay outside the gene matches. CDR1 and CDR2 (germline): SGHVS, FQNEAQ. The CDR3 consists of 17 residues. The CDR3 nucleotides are TGTGCCAGCAATAGGGGGCTTATCTGGGGAGCGGCAGATACGCAGTATTTT. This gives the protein CASNRGLIWGAADTQYF.

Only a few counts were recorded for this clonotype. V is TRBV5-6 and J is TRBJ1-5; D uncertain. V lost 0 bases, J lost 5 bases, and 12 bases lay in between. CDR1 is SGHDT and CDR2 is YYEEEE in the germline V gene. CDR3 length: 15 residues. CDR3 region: CASSLAASRHQPQHF. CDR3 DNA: TGTGCCAGCAGCTTGGCGGCCTCTCGTCATCAGCCCCAGCATTTT.

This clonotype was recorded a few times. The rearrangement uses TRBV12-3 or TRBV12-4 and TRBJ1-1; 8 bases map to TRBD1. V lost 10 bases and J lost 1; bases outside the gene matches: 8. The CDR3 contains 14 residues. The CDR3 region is CANQKTGENTEAFF. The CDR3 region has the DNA TGTGCCAATCAAAAGACAGGGGAGAACACTGAAGCTTTCTTT.

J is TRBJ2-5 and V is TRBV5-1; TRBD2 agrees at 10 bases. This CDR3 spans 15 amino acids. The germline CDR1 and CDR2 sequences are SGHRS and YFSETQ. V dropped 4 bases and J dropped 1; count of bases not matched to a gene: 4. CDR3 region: CASSRTSGGQETQYF. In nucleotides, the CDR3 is TGCGCCAGCAGCAGGACTAGCGGAGGCCAAGAGACCCAGTACTTC. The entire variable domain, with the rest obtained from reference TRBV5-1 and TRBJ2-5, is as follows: KAGVTQTPRYLIKTRGQQVTLSCSPISGHRSVSWYQQTPGQGLQFLFEYFSETQRNKGNFPGRFSGRQFSNSRSEMNVSTLELGDSALYLCASSRTSGGQETQYFGPGTRLLVL.

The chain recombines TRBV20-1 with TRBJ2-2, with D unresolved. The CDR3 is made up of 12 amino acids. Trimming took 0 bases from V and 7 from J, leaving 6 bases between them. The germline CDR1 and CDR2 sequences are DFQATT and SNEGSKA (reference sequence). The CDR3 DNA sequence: TGCAGTGCTAGAGATTTGCTCGGGGAGCTGTTTTTT. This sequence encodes CSARDLLGELFF.

The CDR3, as DNA: TGTGCCAGCAGCAGGCGTTCGGGACTAGCCACAGATACGCAGTATTTT. Its protein product is CASSRRSGLATDTQYF. The chain is built from TRBV5-8 and TRBJ2-3, with TRBD2 identical over 9 bases. The germline gives CDR1 SGHTS, CDR2 YDEGEE. The CDR3 loop spans 16 amino acids. V shed 4 bases and J 2 bases; nucleotides not matched to a gene: 8.

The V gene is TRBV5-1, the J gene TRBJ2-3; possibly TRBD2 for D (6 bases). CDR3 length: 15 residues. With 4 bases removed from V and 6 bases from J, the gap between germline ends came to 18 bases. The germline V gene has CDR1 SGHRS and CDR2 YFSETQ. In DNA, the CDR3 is TGCGCCAGCAGCGCGTCGCGGGAACCGAGGGATACGCAGTATTTT. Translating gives CASSASREPRDTQYF.

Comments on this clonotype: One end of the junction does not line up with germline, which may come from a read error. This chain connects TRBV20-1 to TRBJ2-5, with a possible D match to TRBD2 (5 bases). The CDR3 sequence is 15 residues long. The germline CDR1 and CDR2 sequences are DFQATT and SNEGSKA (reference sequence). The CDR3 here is CSARGPTSIQETQYF. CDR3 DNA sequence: TGCAGTGCCAGAGGCCCCACTAGTATCCAAGAGACCCAGTACTTC.

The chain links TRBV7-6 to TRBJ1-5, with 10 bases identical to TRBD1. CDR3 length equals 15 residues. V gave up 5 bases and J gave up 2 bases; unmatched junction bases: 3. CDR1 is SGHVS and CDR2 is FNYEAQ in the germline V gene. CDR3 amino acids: CASSKTGGRNQPQHF. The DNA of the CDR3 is TGTGCCAGCAGCAAGACAGGGGGCCGCAATCAGCCCCAGCATTTT.

The DNA for the CDR3 is TGTGCCAGCTCATCTCTCCGACAGGCAGCTGAAGCTTTCTTT. The encoded protein is CASSSLRQAAEAFF. The chain links TRBV18 to TRBJ1-1; possibly TRBD1 for D (6 bases). This CDR3 has 14 residues. Between the trimmed V and J ends, which lost 5 bases and 6 bases, there was a span of 16 bases. The germline CDR1 and CDR2 sequences are KGHSH and LQKENI.

This chain's CDR3 is CASSLGTSGNTEQFF. In DNA form, the CDR3 reads TGTGCCAGCAGCTTAGGCACTAGCGGGAACACCGAGCAGTTCTTC. The chain combines TRBV13 with TRBJ2-1; 10 bases fit TRBD2. Germline CDR1 is PRHDT and CDR2 is FYEKMQ (reference sequence). V gave up 0 bases and J gave up 10 bases; unmatched junction bases: 6. CDR3 length: 15 amino acids.

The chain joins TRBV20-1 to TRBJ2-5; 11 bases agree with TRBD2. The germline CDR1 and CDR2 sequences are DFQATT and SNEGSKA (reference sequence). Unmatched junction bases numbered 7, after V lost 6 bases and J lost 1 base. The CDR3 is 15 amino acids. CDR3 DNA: TGCAGTGCCCTAAGACTAGCGGGACTCCAAGAGACCCAGTACTTC. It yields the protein CSALRLAGLQETQYF.

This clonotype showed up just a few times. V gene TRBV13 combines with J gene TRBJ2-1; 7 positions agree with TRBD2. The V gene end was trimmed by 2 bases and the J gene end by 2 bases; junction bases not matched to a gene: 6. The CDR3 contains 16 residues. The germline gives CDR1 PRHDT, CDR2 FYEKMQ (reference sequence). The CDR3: CASSLIGGRAYNEQFF. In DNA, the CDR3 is TGTGCCAGCAGCTTAATAGGTGGGAGGGCCTACAATGAGCAGTTCTTC. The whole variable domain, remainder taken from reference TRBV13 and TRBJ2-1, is AAGVIQSPRHLIKEKRETATLKCYPIPRHDTVYWYQQGPGQDPQFLISFYEKMQSDKGSIPDRFSAQQFSDYHSELNMSSLELGDSALYFCASSLIGGRAYNEQFFGPGTRLTVL.

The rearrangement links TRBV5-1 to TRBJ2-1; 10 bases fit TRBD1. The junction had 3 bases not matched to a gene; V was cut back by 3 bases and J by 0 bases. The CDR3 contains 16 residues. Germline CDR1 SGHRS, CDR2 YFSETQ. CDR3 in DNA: TGCGCCAGCAGCTGGGGGGACAGGGGCTCCTACAATGAGCAGTTCTTC. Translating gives CASSWGDRGSYNEQFF.

In DNA, the CDR3 is TGTGCCAGCAGTCCTAGGACAGGGGGCCGCTTCGGGCAGCCCCAGCATTTT. Translating gives CASSPRTGGRFGQPQHF. The chain combines TRBV27 with TRBJ1-5, with TRBD1 identical over 11 bases. The trim removed 5 bases at V and 7 bases at J, leaving 13 bases unmatched. The CDR3 runs to 17 residues. The V gene's germline CDR1 is MNHEY and CDR2 SMNVEV (reference sequence).

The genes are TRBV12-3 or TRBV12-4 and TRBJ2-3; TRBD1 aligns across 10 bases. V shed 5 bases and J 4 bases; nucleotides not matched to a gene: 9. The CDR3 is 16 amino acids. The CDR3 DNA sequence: TGTGCCAGCAGTACCCGCGGACAGGGGGATGCAGATACGCAGTATTTT. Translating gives CASSTRGQGDADTQYF.

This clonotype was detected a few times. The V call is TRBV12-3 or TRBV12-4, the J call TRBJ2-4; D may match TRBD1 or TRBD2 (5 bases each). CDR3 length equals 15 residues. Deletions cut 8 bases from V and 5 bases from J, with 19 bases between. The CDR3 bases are TGTGCCAGCCTCCTGGTCGGACGGGGACAAAACATTCAGTACTTC. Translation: CASLLVGRGQNIQYF.

This CDR3 reads CASSLAGGSGRPAHEQFF. In nucleotides, the CDR3 is TGCGCCAGCAGCTTGGCCGGGGGTAGCGGGAGACCCGCCCATGAGCAGTTCTTC. The V and J genes are TRBV5-1 and TRBJ2-1; 9 nucleotides agree with TRBD2. The V and J ends lost 0 bases and 8 bases, in that order; junction bases with no gene match: 15. The CDR3 has 18 residues. Germline values: CDR1 SGHRS, CDR2 YFSETQ.

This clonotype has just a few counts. The CDR3 loop reads CASSQDPGQGVHEQYF. CDR3 nucleotide sequence: TGCGCCAGCAGCCAAGATCCGGGACAGGGGGTCCACGAGCAGTACTTC. This chain links TRBV4-1 with TRBJ2-7; 11 positions match TRBD1. The CDR3 loop spans 16 amino acids. Looked up from germline, CDR1 is MGHRA and CDR2 is YSYEKL. The trim removed 0 bases at V and 5 bases at J, leaving 6 bases unmatched.

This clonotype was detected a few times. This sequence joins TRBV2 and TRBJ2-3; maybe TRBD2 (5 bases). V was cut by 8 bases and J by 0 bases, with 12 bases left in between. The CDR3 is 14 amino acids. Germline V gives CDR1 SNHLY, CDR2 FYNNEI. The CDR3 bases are TGTGCCAGCGGCAGGTGGACTAGCACAGATACGCAGTATTTT. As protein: CASGRWTSTDTQYF. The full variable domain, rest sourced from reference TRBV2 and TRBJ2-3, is EPEVTQTPSHQVTQMGQEVILRCVPISNHLYFYWYRQILGQKVEFLVSFYNNEISEKSEIFDDQFSVERPDGSNFTLKIRSTKLEDSAMYFCASGRWTSTDTQYFGPGTRLTVL.

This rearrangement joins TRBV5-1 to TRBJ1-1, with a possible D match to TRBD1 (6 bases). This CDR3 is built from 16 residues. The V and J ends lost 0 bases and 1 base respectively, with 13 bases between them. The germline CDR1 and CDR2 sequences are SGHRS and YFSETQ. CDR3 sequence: CASSLALTGGNTEAFF. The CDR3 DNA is TGCGCCAGCAGCTTGGCTCTGACAGGTGGGAACACTGAAGCTTTCTTT. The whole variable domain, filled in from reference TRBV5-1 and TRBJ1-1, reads KAGVTQTPRYLIKTRGQQVTLSCSPISGHRSVSWYQQTPGQGLQFLFEYFSETQRNKGNFPGRFSGRQFSNSRSEMNVSTLELGDSALYLCASSLALTGGNTEAFFGQGTRLTVV.

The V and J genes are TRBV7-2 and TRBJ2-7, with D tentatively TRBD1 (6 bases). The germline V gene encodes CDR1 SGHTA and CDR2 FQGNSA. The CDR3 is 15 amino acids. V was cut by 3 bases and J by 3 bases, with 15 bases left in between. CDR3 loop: CASSLGWDILYEQYF. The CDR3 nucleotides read TGTGCCAGCAGCTTGGGCTGGGACATCCTCTACGAGCAGTACTTC.

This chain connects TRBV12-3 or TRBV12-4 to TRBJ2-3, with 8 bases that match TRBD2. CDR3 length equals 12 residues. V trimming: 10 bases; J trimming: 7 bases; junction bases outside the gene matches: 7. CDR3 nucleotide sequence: TGTGCCACTGCGGGACTAGTGAATACGCAGTATTTT. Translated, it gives CATAGLVNTQYF.

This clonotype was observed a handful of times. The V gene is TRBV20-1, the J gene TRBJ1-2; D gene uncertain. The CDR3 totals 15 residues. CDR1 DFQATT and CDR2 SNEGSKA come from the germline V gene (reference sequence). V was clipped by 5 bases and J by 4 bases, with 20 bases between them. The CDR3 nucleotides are TGCAGTGCTCCCAACCCGGGGTGGGCGGGCTATGGCTACACCTTC. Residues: CSAPNPGWAGYGYTF.

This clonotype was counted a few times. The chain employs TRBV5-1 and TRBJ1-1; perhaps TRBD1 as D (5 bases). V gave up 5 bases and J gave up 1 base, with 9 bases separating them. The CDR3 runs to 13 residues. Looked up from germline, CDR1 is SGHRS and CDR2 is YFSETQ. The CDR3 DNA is TGCGCCAGCAGGAAGACAGAGAACACTGAAGCTTTCTTT. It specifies CASRKTENTEAFF.